What follows are 13 T cell receptor beta chains derived from one specimen sequenced in a study of somatic mutations in cytotoxic T cells in rheumatoid arthritis. TCRdb's table, derived via immunoSEQ multiplex PCR, lists solely in-frame clones and lacks some. Of roughly 20,000 clones in the sample, roughly nine tenths were seen once. Sequencing was done on a sample of CD8+ T cells sorted from blood. Receptors originate from a man aged 35-49 years in good health.

The J gene is TRBJ2-1, the V gene TRBV18; 16 nucleotides line up with TRBD2. CDR3 length equals 17 residues. V lost 4 bases and J lost 4; bases outside the gene matches: 4. The germline CDR1 and CDR2 sequences are KGHSH and LQKENI. CDR3: CASSHPGLAGGYNEQFF. DNA of the CDR3: TGTGCCAGCTCACATCCGGGACTAGCGGGAGGGTACAATGAGCAGTTCTTC.

V is TRBV12-5 and J is TRBJ2-3, with a weak D call TRBD2 (5 bases). Germline-derived CDR1 and CDR2 are LGHNT and FRNRAP. The CDR3 has 15 amino acids. The V end was cut by 6 bases, the J end by 2 bases, with 15 bases between. CDR3 DNA sequence: TGTGCTAGTGGACCCGGAGGACCGATCACAGATACGCAGTATTTT. Its translation: CASGPGGPITDTQYF. The entire variable domain, with the rest obtained from reference TRBV12-5 and TRBJ2-3, is as follows: DARVTQTPRHKVTEMGQEVTMRCQPILGHNTVFWYRQTMMQGLELLAYFRNRAPLDDSGMPKDRFSAEMPDATLATLKIQPSEPRDSAVYFCASGPGGPITDTQYFGPGTRLTVL.

V usage is TRBV5-6 and J usage is TRBJ2-5; possibly TRBD2 for D (6 bases). V was cut by 5 bases and J by 1 base, with 12 bases left in between. The CDR3 contains 14 residues. Looked up from germline, CDR1 is SGHDT and CDR2 is YYEEEE. CDR3 nucleotides: TGTGCCAGCAGTCTAGCGAGTATCCAAGAGACCCAGTACTTC. This codes for CASSLASIQETQYF. The whole variable domain, remainder taken from reference TRBV5-6 and TRBJ2-5, is DAGVTQSPTHLIKTRGQQVTLRCSPKSGHDTVSWYQQALGQGPQFIFQYYEEEERQRGNFPDRFSGHQFPNYSSELNVNALLLGDSALYLCASSLASIQETQYFGPGTRLLVL.

Here the CDR3 reads CASSLGRRQPQHF. CDR3 DNA sequence: TGTGCCAGCAGTCTGGGGCGGCGTCAGCCCCAGCATTTT. The rearrangement links TRBV28 to TRBJ1-5; TRBD1 is a possible D gene (5 bases). V was pared by 5 bases and J by 6 bases, with 11 bases between. CDR3 length: 13 amino acids. CDR1 and CDR2 from the germline V gene are MDHEN and SYDVKM.

This chain joins TRBV14 and TRBJ2-1; tentatively, D is TRBD2 (7 bases). CDR1 and CDR2 from the germline V gene are SGHDN and FVKESK. The CDR3 consists of 16 residues. Trimming pared 1 base from V and 5 bases from J, leaving 15 bases between. The CDR3 sequence: CASSQVGEGVDNEQFF. The DNA of the CDR3 is TGTGCCAGCAGCCAAGTTGGGGAGGGGGTAGACAATGAGCAGTTCTTC.

The chain recombines TRBV27 with TRBJ1-1; the D is unclear. The germline V gene has CDR1 MNHEY and CDR2 SMNVEV (reference sequence). The CDR3 runs 15 residues. With 5 bases removed from V and 0 bases from J, the gap between germline ends came to 13 bases. This CDR3 reads CASSPSPDMNTEAFF. The CDR3, as DNA: TGTGCCAGCAGTCCCTCACCAGACATGAACACTGAAGCTTTCTTT.

V and J are TRBV28 and TRBJ1-6, with D perhaps TRBD1 (6 bases). The V gene's germline CDR1 is MDHEN and CDR2 SYDVKM. Between the trimmed V and J ends, which lost 3 bases and 5 bases, there was a span of 11 bases. This CDR3 has 15 amino acids. The CDR3 nucleotides read TGTGCCAGCAGTTTCGGGGGGCAGGATAATTCACCCCTCCACTTT. It codes for CASSFGGQDNSPLHF.

The chain is built from TRBV19 and TRBJ2-7, with D possibly being TRBD2 (6 bases). V was trimmed by 1 base and J by 0 bases, leaving 10 bases between them. Looked up from germline, CDR1 is LNHDA and CDR2 is SQIVND (reference sequence). CDR3 length equals 15 residues. This chain's CDR3 is CASSIGLGSSYEQYF. In nucleotides, the CDR3 is TGTGCCAGTAGTATAGGACTAGGGAGCTCCTACGAGCAGTACTTC.

This chain links TRBV2 with TRBJ1-1; D remains unclear. The V gene's germline CDR1 is SNHLY and CDR2 FYNNEI. Trimming cost V 9 bases and J 4 bases, with 12 bases left between them. The CDR3 is 12 residues long. DNA for the CDR3: TGTGCCAGAGGCTCGAAGAGCACTGAAGCTTTCTTT. Translating gives CARGSKSTEAFF.

The V and J genes are TRBV4-3 and TRBJ2-3; 11 bases map to TRBD2. Trimming cost V 4 bases and J 5 bases; bases outside gene matches: 8. Germline CDR1 reads LGHNA; CDR2 reads YSLEER. The CDR3 loop spans 16 amino acids. CDR3 sequence (DNA): TGCGCCAGCAGCCCGCGGACTAGCGGGTTGCAAGATACGCAGTATTTT. Translated, it gives CASSPRTSGLQDTQYF.

The V call is TRBV4-3, the J call TRBJ1-6; D is uncertain. V lost 0 bases and J 8 bases, leaving 8 bases between the germline ends. This CDR3 is built from 14 residues. Germline-derived CDR1 and CDR2 are LGHNA and YSLEER. CDR3 amino acids: CASSQDRTYSPLHF. The CDR3, as DNA: TGCGCCAGCAGCCAAGACAGGACTTATTCACCCCTCCACTTT.

This chain links TRBV4-1 with TRBJ2-3, with D possibly matching TRBD2 (6 bases). V was clipped by 5 bases and J by 5 bases, with 14 bases between them. The CDR3 has 14 residues. The V gene's germline CDR1 is MGHRA and CDR2 YSYEKL. CDR3 residues: CASSGEATGDTQYF. CDR3 sequence (DNA): TGCGCCAGCAGCGGGGAGGCGACCGGAGATACGCAGTATTTT.

V is TRBV5-6 and J is TRBJ2-1; D might be TRBD1 (6 bases). The CDR3 consists of 15 residues. Germline values: CDR1 SGHDT, CDR2 YYEEEE. Trimming took 4 bases from V and 7 from J, leaving 18 bases between them. In DNA form, the CDR3 reads TGTGCCAGCAGCCCTTACAGGGAGTACGGGAATGAGCAGTTCTTC. Protein product: CASSPYREYGNEQFF.